This T cell receptor beta chain originates from a study of cytomegalovirus exposure and HLA in healthy donors. Overall study results and limits: In a later analysis, parvovirus B19, influenza, CMV and Epstein-Barr virus appeared linked to several top co-occurrence clusters. There was a cluster of highly shared sequence variants that was likely a sequencing artifact.

The PCR employed 60 Vbeta primers together with 13 Jbeta primers. Profiled with immunoSEQ multiplex PCR; TCRdb holds only in-frame clones, not every one. The data hold 120,000 to 150,000 clones, with 82% observed a single time. A word on this clone: What it binds is not known. A read error may produce the germline difference seen at one junction end.

The CDR3 spans 17 residues. Germline V CDR1 and CDR2: MDHEN, SYDVKM. This receptor was identified in a man aged 18 to 29 in good health and CMV-seropositive. The rearrangement links TRBV28 to TRBJ2-3, with 12 nucleotides matching TRBD2. Sequences were obtained from PBMCs. In nucleotides, the CDR3 is TGTGCCAGCAGCTTATCTCGACTAGCGGGGGAGGCAGATACGCAGTATTTT. This translates into CASSLSRLAGEADTQYF. Full variable domain (outside the CDR3, taken from reference TRBV28 and TRBJ2-3): DVKVTQSSRYLVKRTGEKVFLECVQDMDHENMFWYRQDPGLGLRLIYFSYDVKMKEKGDIPEGYSVSREKKERFSLILESASTNQTSMYLCASSLSRLAGEADTQYFGPGTRLTVL.